The T cell receptor beta chain under discussion was sequenced for a study of blood T cell repertoires in COVID-19. Produced via immunoSEQ multiplex PCR; TCRdb's table is partial and in-frame only. The table shows about 180,000 clones, with approximately 83% occurring only once. The germline V gene encodes CDR1 SGHTS and CDR2 YDEGEE. Trimming at V came to 4 bases and at J to 4 bases, leaving 9 bases not matched to a gene. The CDR3 covers 15 residues. Enrolment of Seattle patients took place during active infection, and they were followed longitudinally. This chain links TRBV5-8 with TRBJ1-2; 8 bases match TRBD1. The sequence derives from a middle-aged woman with COVID-19, enrolled during active disease. Sequenced sample: peripheral blood. The CDR3 region has the DNA TGTGCCAGCAGCGGACGGACAGGGACTCTCTATGGCTACACCTTC. It specifies CASSGRTGTLYGYTF.